What follows are 18 T cell receptor beta chains derived from one specimen sequenced in a study of cytotoxic CD8 clonotypes in ibrutinib-treated CLL (dated by TCRdb to 2020 to 2023). The library was generated by the immunoSEQ multiplex PCR assay. Imported from immuneACCESS, the table was reduced by TCRdb to in-frame sequences with V and J called. These copies leave out some clones; in studies compared against another copy, an unresolved V gene accounts for under half, and the cause of the remainder is not known. For this sample the table gives roughly 58,000 clones, of which approximately 50% were detected only once. In total, the top ten clones hold about 24% of the sample. The time point label corresponds to: progressive disease on ibrutinib. Sequenced material: PBMCs, taken at disease progression, from a patient treated with ibrutinib. These receptors all stem from a human donor with chronic lymphocytic leukemia.

The rearrangement uses TRBV7-6 and TRBJ2-3; no definite D call. V was clipped by 2 bases and J by 0 bases, with 9 bases between them. The CDR3 loop spans 15 amino acids. Per germline, CDR1 SGHVS and CDR2 FNYEAQ. In DNA, the CDR3 is TGTGCCAGCAGCTTAATGGCAGCTAGCACAGATACGCAGTATTTT. It codes for CASSLMAASTDTQYF.

In its sample, this clone was seen many times. CDR3 region: CASRLELASSNEQFF. In DNA, the CDR3 is TGTGCCAGCAGGCTGGAACTAGCGAGTTCTAATGAGCAGTTCTTC. V and J are TRBV28 and TRBJ2-1; 7 bases are shared with TRBD2. After removal of 6 bases from V and 7 bases from J, the junction contained 12 bases not matched to a gene. The CDR3 is 15 amino acids. Germline V gives CDR1 MDHEN, CDR2 SYDVKM.

This clone was seen at least ten times. This chain links TRBV7-2 with TRBJ1-1; 8 positions match TRBD1. The V segment lost 7 bases and the J segment 4 bases; nucleotides outside the gene matches: 8. CDR3 size: 14 residues. CDR1 is SGHTA, CDR2 FQGNSA, per germline. The CDR3 loop is CASTTDRVGTEAFF. CDR3 nucleotides: TGTGCCAGCACCACGGACAGGGTAGGCACTGAAGCTTTCTTT.

V usage is TRBV6-5 and J usage is TRBJ1-1; D is unresolved. This CDR3 region has 13 residues. V lost 5 bases to trimming and J lost 0 bases, with 7 bases between them. Germline assignment: CDR1 MNHEY and CDR2 SVGAGI. CDR3: CASSVTVNTEAFF. For the CDR3, the DNA is TGTGCCAGCAGTGTTACAGTGAACACTGAAGCTTTCTTT.

The chain combines TRBV10-3 with TRBJ2-4, with TRBD1 identical over 8 bases. Unmatched junction bases numbered 3, after V lost 2 bases and J lost 0 bases. Germline V gene data show CDR1 as ENHRY and CDR2 as SYGVKD. The CDR3 is 16 residues long. The CDR3 bases are TGTGCCATCAGTGAGGCAGGGGGCCCAGCCAAAAACATTCAGTACTTC. Translation: CAISEAGGPAKNIQYF.

V gene TRBV5-1 combines with J gene TRBJ2-1, with D hard to call. There are 11 residues in the CDR3. Trimming cost V 3 bases and J 7 bases, with 5 bases left between them. The germline V gene encodes CDR1 SGHRS and CDR2 YFSETQ. The DNA of the CDR3 is TGCGCCAGCAGCTGGATGAATGAGCAGTTCTTC. It is translated as CASSWMNEQFF.

This clone was seen only a few times. The rearrangement joins TRBV11-2 to TRBJ2-7; TRBD2 matches 7 bases. Germline CDR1 SGHAT, CDR2 FQNNGV. The CDR3 is 13 residues long. V shed 5 bases, J shed 2 bases, and the junction held 3 bases outside the gene matches. DNA for the CDR3: TGTGCCAGCAGCCTTGGACTAGCCTACGAGCAGTACTTC. This encodes CASSLGLAYEQYF.

This clone was seen a few times. The V call is TRBV29-1, the J call TRBJ1-2, with 8 nucleotides matching TRBD1. After removal of 5 bases from V and 8 bases from J, the junction contained 4 bases not matched to a gene. The germline gives CDR1 SQVTM, CDR2 ANQGSEA. There are 11 residues in the CDR3. The CDR3 bases are TGCAGCGTTCAGGGGGCGTCGGGCTACACCTTC. The encoded protein is CSVQGASGYTF.

V and J are TRBV30 and TRBJ1-5; D not certain. This CDR3 region has 15 residues. With 0 bases removed from V and 0 bases from J, the gap between germline ends came to 9 bases. Germline CDR1 reads GTSNPN; CDR2 reads SVGIG (reference sequence). This CDR3 is CAWSVGSYSNQPQHF. CDR3 nucleotides: TGTGCCTGGAGTGTAGGCAGTTATAGCAATCAGCCCCAGCATTTT.

The chain employs TRBV19 and TRBJ1-2, with D unclear. V lost 9 bases and J lost 0, with 14 bases in between. CDR3 size: 14 residues. The germline V gene has CDR1 LNHDA and CDR2 SQIVND (reference sequence). The CDR3 DNA sequence: TGTGCCAGCGGGTTCTTACTTTCTAACTATGGCTACACCTTC. This encodes CASGFLLSNYGYTF.

This clone was seen a handful of times. This chain links TRBV10-3 with TRBJ1-2; D is ambiguous. Germline assignment: CDR1 ENHRY and CDR2 SYGVKD. The CDR3 has 12 amino acids. V was shortened by 5 bases and J by 4 bases, with 8 bases between the two germline ends. The CDR3 bases are TGTGCCATCAGTACATCTCCCTATGGCTACACCTTC. Translated, it gives CAISTSPYGYTF.

This clone was recorded a few times. V usage is TRBV27 and J usage is TRBJ1-1; D gene unclear. The CDR3 is made up of 14 amino acids. V lost 10 bases and J 5 bases, leaving 20 bases between the germline ends. Looked up from germline, CDR1 is MNHEY and CDR2 is SMNVEV (reference sequence). CDR3: CATQASAVRTEAFF. The CDR3 bases are TGTGCCACTCAGGCCTCCGCGGTGAGGACTGAAGCTTTCTTT.

The chain combines TRBV6-1 with TRBJ2-7; 11 bases fit TRBD1. The V segment lost 7 bases and the J segment 11 bases; nucleotides outside the gene matches: 10. Germline assignment: CDR1 MNHNS and CDR2 SASEGT. The CDR3 runs 13 residues. The CDR3 sequence: CASMRGQGAFEYF. The CDR3 DNA is TGTGCCAGCATGAGAGGACAGGGGGCTTTTGAGTACTTC.

This clone showed up just a few times. The genes are TRBV7-9 and TRBJ1-5; no firm D call. Germline V gene lookup returns CDR1 SEHNR and CDR2 FQNEAQ (reference sequence). The V end lost 5 bases, the J end lost 6 bases, and 11 bases lay between the germline ends. The CDR3 is made up of 13 amino acids. The CDR3 loop reads CASSLELGQPQHF. The CDR3, as DNA: TGTGCCAGCAGCCTAGAATTGGGTCAGCCCCAGCATTTT. The complete variable domain, with remaining parts taken from reference TRBV7-9 and TRBJ1-5, reads DTGVSQNPRHKITKRGQNVTFRCDPISEHNRLYWYRQTLGQGPEFLTYFQNEAQLEKSRLLSDRFSAERPKGSFSTLEIQRTEQGDSAMYLCASSLELGQPQHFGDGTRLSIL.

This clone was observed at least ten times. The chain is built from TRBV30 and TRBJ2-1; D call uncertain. Germline CDR1 and CDR2: GTSNPN and SVGIG (reference sequence). This CDR3 comprises 11 residues. V lost 4 bases and J lost 5, with 6 bases in between. The CDR3 DNA reads as TGTGCCTGGATGAACAACAATGAGCAGTTCTTC. Translation: CAWMNNNEQFF.

V is TRBV2 and J is TRBJ2-7, with TRBD2 as a possible D gene (6 bases). CDR1 is SNHLY, CDR2 FYNNEI, per germline. The CDR3 runs 16 residues. The V and J ends lost 2 bases and 0 bases respectively, with 14 bases between them. The CDR3 sequence is CASSEQGGGLSYEQYF. The CDR3 nucleotides are TGTGCCAGCAGTGAACAGGGAGGAGGGCTCTCCTACGAGCAGTACTTC.

The CDR3 DNA sequence: TGTGCCAGCAGCGTAGGGGCGGGGGGCCAGTACAATGAGCAGTTCTTC. Its protein is CASSVGAGGQYNEQFF. The chain is built from TRBV9 and TRBJ2-1, with TRBD2 identical over 8 bases. V was pared by 0 bases and J by 4 bases, with 6 bases of the junction left unmatched. The CDR3 has 16 amino acids. Germline CDR1 and CDR2: SGDLS and YYNGEE.

The J gene is TRBJ1-2, the V gene TRBV7-9; D is unresolved. The CDR3 spans 14 residues. The V end lost 1 base, the J end lost 7 bases, and 13 bases lay between the germline ends. Germline V gene data show CDR1 as SEHNR and CDR2 as FQNEAQ (reference sequence). The CDR3 loop reads CASSLGEQRSGYTF. For the CDR3, the DNA is TGTGCCAGCAGCTTAGGGGAACAAAGGAGTGGCTACACCTTC. Complete variable domain (other parts from reference TRBV7-9 and TRBJ1-2): DTGVSQNPRHKITKRGQNVTFRCDPISEHNRLYWYRQTLGQGPEFLTYFQNEAQLEKSRLLSDRFSAERPKGSFSTLEIQRTEQGDSAMYLCASSLGEQRSGYTFGSGTRLTVV.